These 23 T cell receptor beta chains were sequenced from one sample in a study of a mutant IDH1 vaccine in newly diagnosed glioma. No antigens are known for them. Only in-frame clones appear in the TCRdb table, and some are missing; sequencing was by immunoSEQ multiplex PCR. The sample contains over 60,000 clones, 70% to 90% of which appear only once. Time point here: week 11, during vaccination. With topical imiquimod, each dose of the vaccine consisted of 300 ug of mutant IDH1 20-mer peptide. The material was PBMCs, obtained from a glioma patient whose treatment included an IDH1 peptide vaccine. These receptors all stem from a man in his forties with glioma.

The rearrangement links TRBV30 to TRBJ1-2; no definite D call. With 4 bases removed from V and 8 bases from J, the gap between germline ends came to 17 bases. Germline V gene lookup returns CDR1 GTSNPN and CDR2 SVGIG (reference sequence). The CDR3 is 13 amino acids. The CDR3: CAWKVDGVEGYTF. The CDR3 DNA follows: TGTGCCTGGAAGGTTGACGGCGTTGAGGGCTACACCTTC.

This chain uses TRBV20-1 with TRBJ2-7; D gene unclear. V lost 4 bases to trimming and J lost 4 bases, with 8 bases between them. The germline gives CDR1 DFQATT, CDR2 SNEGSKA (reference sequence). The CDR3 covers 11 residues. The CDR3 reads CSATPSYEQYF. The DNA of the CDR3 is TGCAGTGCTACACCCTCTTACGAGCAGTACTTC.

The CDR3 DNA sequence: TGTGCCAGCAGCCTACAAAGAAGGGAGCTGTTTTTT. It specifies CASSLQRRELFF. The chain uses TRBV7-2 and TRBJ2-2; D uncertain. V lost 5 bases to trimming and J lost 9 bases, with 10 bases between them. The CDR3 length is 12 residues. Germline values: CDR1 SGHTA, CDR2 FQGNSA. The entire variable domain, with the rest obtained from reference TRBV7-2 and TRBJ2-2, is as follows: GAGVSQSPSNKVTEKGKDVELRCDPISGHTALYWYRQSLGQGLEFLIYFQGNSAPDKSGLPSDRFSAERTGGSVSTLTIQRTQQEDSAVYLCASSLQRRELFFGEGSRLTVL.

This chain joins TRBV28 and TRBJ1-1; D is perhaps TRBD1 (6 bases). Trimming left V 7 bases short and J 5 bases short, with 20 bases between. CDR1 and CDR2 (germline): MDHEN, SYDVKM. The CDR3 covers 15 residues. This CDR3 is CASTPSGGAKTEAFF. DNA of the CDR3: TGTGCCAGCACCCCTAGCGGGGGGGCGAAGACTGAAGCTTTCTTT.

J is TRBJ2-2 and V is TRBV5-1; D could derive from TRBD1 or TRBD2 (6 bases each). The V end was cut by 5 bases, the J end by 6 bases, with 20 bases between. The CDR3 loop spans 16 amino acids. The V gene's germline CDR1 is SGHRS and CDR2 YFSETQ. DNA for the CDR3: TGCGCCAGCAGTCGGGACTCCGGGGGCCCCGCCGGGGAGCTGTTTTTT. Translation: CASSRDSGGPAGELFF.

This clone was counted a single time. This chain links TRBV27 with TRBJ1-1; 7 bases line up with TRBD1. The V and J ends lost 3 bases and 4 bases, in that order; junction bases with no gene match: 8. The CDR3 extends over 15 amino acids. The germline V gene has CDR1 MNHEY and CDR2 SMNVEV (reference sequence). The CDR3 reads CASSLSAGGGTEAFF. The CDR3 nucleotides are TGTGCCAGCAGTTTGTCTGCAGGGGGAGGCACTGAAGCTTTCTTT.

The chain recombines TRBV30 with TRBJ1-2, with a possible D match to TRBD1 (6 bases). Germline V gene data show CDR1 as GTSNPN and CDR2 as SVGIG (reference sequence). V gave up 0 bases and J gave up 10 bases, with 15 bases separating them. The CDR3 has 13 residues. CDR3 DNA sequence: TGTGCCTGGAGTGTGATTAGGGGACAAGCCTACACCTTC. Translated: CAWSVIRGQAYTF.

CDR3 coding DNA: TGTGCCAGCAGCGCGCGGACAGGAGGTGAGCAGTTCTTC. Its translation is CASSARTGGEQFF. The V and J genes are TRBV11-3 and TRBJ2-1; TRBD1 matches 7 bases. The CDR3 has 13 amino acids. Per germline, CDR1 SGHNT and CDR2 YENEEA. Trimming took 5 bases from V and 9 from J; bases not matched to a gene: 7.

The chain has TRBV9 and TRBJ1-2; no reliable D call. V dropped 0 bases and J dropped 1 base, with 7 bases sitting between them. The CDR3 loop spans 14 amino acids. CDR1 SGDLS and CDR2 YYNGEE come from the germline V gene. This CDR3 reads CASSVDTGNYGYTF. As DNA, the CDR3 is TGTGCCAGCAGCGTAGATACGGGTAACTATGGCTACACCTTC. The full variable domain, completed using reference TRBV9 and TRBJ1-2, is DSGVTQTPKHLITATGQRVTLRCSPRSGDLSVYWYQQSLDQGLQFLIQYYNGEERAKGNILERFSAQQFPDLHSELNLSSLELGDSALYFCASSVDTGNYGYTFGSGTRLTVV.

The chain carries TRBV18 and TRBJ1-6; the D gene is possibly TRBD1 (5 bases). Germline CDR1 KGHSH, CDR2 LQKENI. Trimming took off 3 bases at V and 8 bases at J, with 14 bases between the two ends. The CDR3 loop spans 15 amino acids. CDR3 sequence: CASSPSKGSDSPLHF. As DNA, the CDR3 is TGTGCCAGCTCACCGTCGAAGGGGTCAGATTCACCCCTCCACTTT.

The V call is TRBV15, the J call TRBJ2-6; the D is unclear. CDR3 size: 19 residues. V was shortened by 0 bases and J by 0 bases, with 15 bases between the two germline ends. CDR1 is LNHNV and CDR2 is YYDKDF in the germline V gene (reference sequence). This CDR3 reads CATSRDMGFTVSGANVLTF. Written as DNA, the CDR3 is TGTGCCACCAGCAGAGATATGGGATTTACCGTCTCTGGGGCCAACGTCCTGACTTTC.

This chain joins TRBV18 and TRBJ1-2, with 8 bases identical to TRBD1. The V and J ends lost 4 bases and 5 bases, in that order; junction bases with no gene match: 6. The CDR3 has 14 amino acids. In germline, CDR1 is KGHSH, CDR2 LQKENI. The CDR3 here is CASSQSGGAYGYTF. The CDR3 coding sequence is TGTGCCAGCTCACAGTCAGGGGGCGCATATGGCTACACCTTC.

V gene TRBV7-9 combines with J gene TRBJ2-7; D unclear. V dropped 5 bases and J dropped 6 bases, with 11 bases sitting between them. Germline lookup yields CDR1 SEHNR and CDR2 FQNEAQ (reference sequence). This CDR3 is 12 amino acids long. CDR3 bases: TGTGCCAGCAGCAGGCTCTGGGTCGAGCAGTACTTC. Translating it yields CASSRLWVEQYF. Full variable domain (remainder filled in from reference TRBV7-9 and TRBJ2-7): DTGVSQNPRHKITKRGQNVTFRCDPISEHNRLYWYRQTLGQGPEFLTYFQNEAQLEKSRLLSDRFSAERPKGSFSTLEIQRTEQGDSAMYLCASSRLWVEQYFGPGTRLTVT.

CDR3 protein: CASSPFGPRGYGYTF. CDR3 sequence (DNA): TGTGCCAGCAGCCCATTCGGACCCAGAGGCTATGGCTACACCTTC. This rearrangement joins TRBV7-9 to TRBJ1-2; unclear D gene. Germline CDR1 is SEHNR and CDR2 is FQNEAQ (reference sequence). Trimming took off 5 bases at V and 4 bases at J, with 17 bases between the two ends. The CDR3 sequence is 15 residues long.

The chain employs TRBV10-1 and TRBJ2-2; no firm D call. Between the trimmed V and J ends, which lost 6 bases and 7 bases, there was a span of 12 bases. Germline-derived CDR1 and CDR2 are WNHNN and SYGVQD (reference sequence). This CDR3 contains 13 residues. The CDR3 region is CASRSQANGELFF. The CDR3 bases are TGCGCCAGCAGATCCCAGGCTAACGGGGAGCTGTTTTTT.

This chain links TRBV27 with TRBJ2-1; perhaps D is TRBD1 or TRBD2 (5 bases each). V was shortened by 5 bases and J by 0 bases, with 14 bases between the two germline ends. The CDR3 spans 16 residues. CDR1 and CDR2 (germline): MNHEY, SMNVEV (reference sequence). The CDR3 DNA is TGTGCCAGCAGTCCGTACGGGGCGGCCTCCTACAATGAGCAGTTCTTC. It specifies CASSPYGAASYNEQFF.

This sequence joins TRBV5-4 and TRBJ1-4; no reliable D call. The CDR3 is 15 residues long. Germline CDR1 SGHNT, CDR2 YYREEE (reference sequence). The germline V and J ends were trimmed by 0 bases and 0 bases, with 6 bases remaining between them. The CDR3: CASSLGVTTNEKLFF. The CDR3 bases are TGTGCCAGCAGCTTGGGCGTCACAACTAATGAAAAACTGTTTTTT.

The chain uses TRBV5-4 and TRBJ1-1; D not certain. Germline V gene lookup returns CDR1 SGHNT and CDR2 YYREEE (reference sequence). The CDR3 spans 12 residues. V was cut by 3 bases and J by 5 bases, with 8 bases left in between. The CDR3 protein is CASSWTGTEAFF. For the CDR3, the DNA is TGTGCCAGCAGCTGGACGGGTACTGAAGCTTTCTTT.

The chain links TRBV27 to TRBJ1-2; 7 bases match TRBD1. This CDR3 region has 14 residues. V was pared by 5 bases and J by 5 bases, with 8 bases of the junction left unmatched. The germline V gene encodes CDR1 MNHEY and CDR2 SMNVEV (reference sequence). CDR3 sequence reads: CASSTSGQVYGYTF. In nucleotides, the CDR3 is TGTGCCAGCAGTACGTCCGGACAGGTTTATGGCTACACCTTC.

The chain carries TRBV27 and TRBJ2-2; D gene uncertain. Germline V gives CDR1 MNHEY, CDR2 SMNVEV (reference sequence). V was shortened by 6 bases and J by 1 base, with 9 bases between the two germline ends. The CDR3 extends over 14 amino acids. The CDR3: CASRLGRNTGELFF. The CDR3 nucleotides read TGTGCCAGCAGGTTGGGTCGGAACACCGGGGAGCTGTTTTTT.

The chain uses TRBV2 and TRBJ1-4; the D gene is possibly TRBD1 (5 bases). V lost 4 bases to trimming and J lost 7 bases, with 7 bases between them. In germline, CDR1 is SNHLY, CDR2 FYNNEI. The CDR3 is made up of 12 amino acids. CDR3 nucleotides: TGTGCCAGCAGTGTGGGACCTGAAAAACTGTTTTTT. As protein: CASSVGPEKLFF.

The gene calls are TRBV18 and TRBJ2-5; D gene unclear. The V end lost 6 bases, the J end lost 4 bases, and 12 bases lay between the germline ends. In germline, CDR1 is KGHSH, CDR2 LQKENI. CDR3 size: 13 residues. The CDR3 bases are TGTGCCAGCTCTCGCGATAAACGAGAGACCCAGTACTTC. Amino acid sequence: CASSRDKRETQYF.

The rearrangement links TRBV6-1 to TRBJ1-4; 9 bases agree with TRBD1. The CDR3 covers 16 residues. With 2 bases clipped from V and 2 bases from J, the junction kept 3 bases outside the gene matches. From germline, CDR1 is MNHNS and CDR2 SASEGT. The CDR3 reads CASSEFGQGTNEKLFF. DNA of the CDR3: TGTGCCAGCAGTGAATTTGGACAGGGGACTAATGAAAAACTGTTTTTT.